This T cell receptor beta chain was retrieved from a study of beta chain features in type 1 diabetes. Study conclusions and caveats: Sampled from patients, naive, central memory and Treg TCRB repertoires appeared more similar than those sampled from healthy donors. PCR might favor shorter templates, equally in patients and controls.

This clone was seen more than once but under ten times. Its target is not known. Per the germline V gene, CDR1 is SGHAT and CDR2 is FQNNGV. The ends lost 2 bases at V and 0 bases at J; junction bases unmatched: 4. This CDR3 region has 15 residues. Reverse transcription of all isolated RNA meant that expressed TCRB transcripts were sequenced. Method: immunoSEQ multiplex PCR; TCRdb's copy keeps in-frame clones and lacks some. The sample consists of 300,000 to 350,000 clones, less than 20% of them appearing once. The source is a young woman in good health. V and J are TRBV11-2 and TRBJ2-7; 7 nucleotides align to TRBD1. The sample consisted of naive CD4+ T cells from blood. The CDR3 loop reads CASSLRGQSSYEQYF. For the CDR3, the DNA is TGTGCCAGCAGCTTAAGGGGACAGAGCTCCTACGAGCAGTACTTC.